What follows are 21 T cell receptor beta chains derived from one specimen sequenced in a study of T cell responses to AZD1222 COVID-19 vaccine. The method was immunoSEQ multiplex PCR; TCRdb's version includes in-frame clones alone and lacks a portion of them. Seen here are 250,000 or so clones, over 90% observed once, and the top ten hold 0.5% to 0.65%. Sample: peripheral blood, taken on day 0 of AZD1222 vaccination. These receptors were taken from an adult in good health.

In this sample, this clone turned up once. J is TRBJ1-1 and V is TRBV11-1; 7 bases are a match to TRBD1. This CDR3 is 13 amino acids long. CDR1 is SGHAT, CDR2 FQDESV, per germline (reference sequence). V shed 4 bases and J 1 base; nucleotides not matched to a gene: 0. CDR3 region: CASSYRGNTEAFF. Here the CDR3 DNA reads TGTGCCAGCAGCTACAGGGGGAACACTGAAGCTTTCTTT.

The table lists this clone with a few counts. CDR3 nucleotides: TGTGCCAGCAGACCACAGGGGGACTACGAGCAGTACTTC. Protein sequence: CASRPQGDYEQYF. This rearrangement joins TRBV28 to TRBJ2-7, with 8 bases lining up with TRBD1. CDR1 and CDR2 (germline): MDHEN, SYDVKM. This CDR3 contains 13 residues. V lost 6 bases to trimming and J lost 3 bases; unmatched junction nucleotides: 4. Looking up the rest from reference TRBV28 and TRBJ2-7 gives the full variable domain: DVKVTQSSRYLVKRTGEKVFLECVQDMDHENMFWYRQDPGLGLRLIYFSYDVKMKEKGDIPEGYSVSREKKERFSLILESASTNQTSMYLCASRPQGDYEQYFGPGTRLTVT.

The J gene is TRBJ2-7, the V gene TRBV28; 10 bases line up with TRBD1. Per the germline V gene, CDR1 is MDHEN and CDR2 is SYDVKM. The CDR3 loop spans 12 amino acids. V dropped 10 bases and J dropped 4; count of bases not matched to a gene: 4. The CDR3 loop reads CATADRGYEQYF. CDR3 nucleotide sequence: TGTGCCACCGCGGACAGGGGGTACGAGCAGTACTTC.

The chain employs TRBV6-2 or TRBV6-3 and TRBJ1-2; no firm D call. This CDR3 has 15 amino acids. V was trimmed by 5 bases and J by 4 bases, leaving 17 bases between them. CDR1 is MNHEY, CDR2 SVGEGT, per germline. The CDR3 sequence: CASSPGPYFFYGYTF. The CDR3 DNA follows: TGTGCCAGCAGTCCCGGGCCATATTTTTTCTATGGCTACACCTTC.

Of note for this clone: This sample includes further DNA sequences coding for the same CDR3. CDR3 DNA sequence: TGCGCCAGCAGCTTGGCGGGGGGAGATCAGCCCCAGCATTTT. Residues: CASSLAGGDQPQHF. This chain uses TRBV5-1 with TRBJ1-5; TRBD1 might be the D (5 bases). This CDR3 is built from 14 residues. The V gene lost 0 bases and the J gene lost 5 bases, with 9 bases spanning the gap. The germline V gene has CDR1 SGHRS and CDR2 YFSETQ.

The rearrangement uses TRBV20-1 and TRBJ2-7, with a possible D match to TRBD2 (6 bases). The germline V gene encodes CDR1 DFQATT and CDR2 SNEGSKA (reference sequence). The CDR3 loop spans 13 amino acids. The V end lost 3 bases, the J end lost 5 bases, and 14 bases lay between the germline ends. The CDR3 DNA reads as TGCAGTGCTAGTGGGGACTTGGACCACGAGCAGTACTTC. The encoded protein is CSASGDLDHEQYF.

V gene TRBV7-8 combines with J gene TRBJ2-5; the D gene is possibly TRBD2 (6 bases). Germline V gene sequence: CDR1 SGHVS, CDR2 FQNEAQ. CDR3 length equals 14 residues. V lost 5 bases and J 5 bases, leaving 15 bases between the germline ends. The CDR3 protein is CASSPISGYETQYF. DNA for the CDR3: TGTGCCAGCAGCCCCATTAGCGGTTACGAGACCCAGTACTTC.

The chain employs TRBV9 and TRBJ2-7; 10 nucleotides line up with TRBD2. Losses at the gene ends were 4 bases for V and 5 bases for J; bases not matched to a gene: 15. CDR1 and CDR2 from the germline V gene are SGDLS and YYNGEE. The CDR3 sequence is 17 residues long. CDR3 bases: TGTGCCAGCAGCCCCACCACAAGCGGGAGGGCCCAGGACGAGCAGTACTTC. The encoded protein is CASSPTTSGRAQDEQYF. Based on the CDR3 plus reference TRBV9 and TRBJ2-7, the full variable domain is DSGVTQTPKHLITATGQRVTLRCSPRSGDLSVYWYQQSLDQGLQFLIQYYNGEERAKGNILERFSAQQFPDLHSELNLSSLELGDSALYFCASSPTTSGRAQDEQYFGPGTRLTVT.

The chain has TRBV5-5 and TRBJ1-2, with D uncertain. Looked up from germline, CDR1 is SGHKS and CDR2 is YYEKEE (reference sequence). V dropped 3 bases and J dropped 8 bases, with 14 bases sitting between them. This CDR3 contains 13 residues. CDR3 coding DNA: TGTGCCAGCAGCTCCCCTACAAAGCTAGGCTACACCTTC. Translation gives CASSSPTKLGYTF. The variable domain in full, completed from reference TRBV5-5 and TRBJ1-2, reads DAGVTQSPTHLIKTRGQQVTLRCSPISGHKSVSWYQQVLGQGPQFIFQYYEKEERGRGNFPDRFSARQFPNYSSELNVNALLLGDSALYLCASSSPTKLGYTFGSGTRLTVV.

With regard to this clone: The junction departs from germline at one end; a sequencing error may be responsible. The chain recombines TRBV7-2 with TRBJ2-7; possibly TRBD1 or TRBD2 for D (8 bases each). This CDR3 has 13 residues. The V gene's germline CDR1 is SGHTA and CDR2 FQGNSA. CDR3 region: CASSLARTGREDF. The CDR3 DNA reads as TGTGCCAGCAGCTTAGCCCGGACAGGGCGGGAGGACTTC.

The J gene is TRBJ2-2, the V gene TRBV28, with 8 nucleotides matching TRBD1. CDR1 and CDR2 (germline): MDHEN, SYDVKM. After removal of 3 bases from V and 4 bases from J, the junction contained 4 bases not matched to a gene. CDR3 length equals 15 residues. The CDR3 DNA reads TGTGCCAGCAGTTTGACAGGGGTCGGCACCGGGGAGCTGTTTTTT. It codes for CASSLTGVGTGELFF. Looking up the rest from reference TRBV28 and TRBJ2-2 gives the full variable domain: DVKVTQSSRYLVKRTGEKVFLECVQDMDHENMFWYRQDPGLGLRLIYFSYDVKMKEKGDIPEGYSVSREKKERFSLILESASTNQTSMYLCASSLTGVGTGELFFGEGSRLTVL.

The gene calls are TRBV13 and TRBJ2-7; 10 nucleotides agree with TRBD1. After removal of 5 bases from V and 5 bases from J, the junction contained 6 bases not matched to a gene. The CDR3 length is 14 residues. CDR1 and CDR2 from the germline V gene are PRHDT and FYEKMQ (reference sequence). CDR3 residues: CASSPRDRGHEQYF. CDR3 sequence (DNA): TGTGCCAGCAGCCCTCGGGACAGGGGCCACGAGCAGTACTTC. Looking up the rest from reference TRBV13 and TRBJ2-7 gives the full variable domain: AAGVIQSPRHLIKEKRETATLKCYPIPRHDTVYWYQQGPGQDPQFLISFYEKMQSDKGSIPDRFSAQQFSDYHSELNMSSLELGDSALYFCASSPRDRGHEQYFGPGTRLTVT.

The chain uses TRBV18 and TRBJ1-1, with D perhaps TRBD1 (5 bases). Germline V gives CDR1 KGHSH, CDR2 LQKENI. Between the trimmed V and J ends, which lost 1 base and 4 bases, there was a span of 10 bases. The CDR3 extends over 14 amino acids. For the CDR3, the DNA is TGTGCCAGCTCACCACGGGAGGGGAGCACTGAAGCTTTCTTT. The encoded protein is CASSPREGSTEAFF.

With regard to this clone: The junction does not match germline at one end; this may be a read error. The chain uses TRBV27 and TRBJ1-5; D uncertain. The length of the CDR3 is 9 residues. Looked up from germline, CDR1 is MNHEY and CDR2 is SMNVEV (reference sequence). The CDR3 DNA sequence: TGTGCCAGCAGTCAGCCCCAGCATTTT. Its protein is CASSQPQHF.

V is TRBV7-9 and J is TRBJ2-1; 9 nucleotides agree with TRBD2. The germline V gene encodes CDR1 SEHNR and CDR2 FQNEAQ (reference sequence). The CDR3 length is 15 residues. The V and J ends lost 5 bases and 6 bases, in that order; junction bases with no gene match: 8. The chain's CDR3 is CASSARGTSSNEQFF. The CDR3 DNA sequence: TGTGCCAGCAGCGCTAGGGGGACTAGCTCCAATGAGCAGTTCTTC.

The rearrangement links TRBV2 to TRBJ2-1, with D tentatively TRBD1 (6 bases). Germline V gene sequence: CDR1 SNHLY, CDR2 FYNNEI. The CDR3 runs 14 residues. Trimming removed 8 bases from V and 3 bases from J, with 14 bases in between. CDR3 protein: CASGWDIIYNEQFF. The CDR3 DNA reads as TGTGCCAGCGGGTGGGACATCATCTACAATGAGCAGTTCTTC.

The J gene is TRBJ2-7, the V gene TRBV7-3; no firm D call. The germline V gene has CDR1 SGHTA and CDR2 FQGTGA. The CDR3 length is 14 residues. The ends were cut back, 0 bases at V and 5 bases at J, with 11 bases in the middle. CDR3 DNA: TGTGCCAGCAGCTTAACGGTAGTCAAGGACGAGCAGTACTTC. This encodes CASSLTVVKDEQYF.

This rearrangement joins TRBV2 to TRBJ1-3; D possibly corresponds to TRBD1 (6 bases). CDR3 length: 14 amino acids. V lost 4 bases and J lost 4, with 11 bases in between. From germline, CDR1 is SNHLY and CDR2 FYNNEI. The CDR3 DNA is TGTGCCAGCAGTGGGGGGGCGAGGGGAAACACCATATATTTT. This translates into CASSGGARGNTIYF.

V is TRBV21-1 and J is TRBJ2-2; the table's D gene call, TRBD1, was not cross checked with the DNA. TRBV21-1 represents a pseudogene. The length of the CDR3 is 16 residues. Written as DNA, the CDR3 is TGTGCCAGCAGCTGCGGGCAGGGGGCGCAAAGCGGGGAGCTGTTTTTT. Translating it yields CASSCGQGAQSGELFF.

This clone came up once. This chain connects TRBV19 to TRBJ1-6; 7 bases line up with TRBD1. The CDR3 totals 15 residues. V was clipped by 6 bases and J by 7 bases; unmatched bases: 9. The germline V gene encodes CDR1 LNHDA and CDR2 SQIVND (reference sequence). CDR3: CASSSSTGWNSPLHF. DNA for the CDR3: TGTGCCAGTAGCTCTTCGACAGGGTGGAATTCACCCCTCCACTTT.

V is TRBV19 and J is TRBJ1-3; D uncertain. This CDR3 has 16 residues. Germline V lookup: CDR1 LNHDA, CDR2 SQIVND (reference sequence). V lost 6 bases to trimming and J lost 2 bases, with 17 bases between them. CDR3 DNA sequence: TGTGCCAGTAGAAAGGGAGTCGCTGGAACTGGAAACACCATATATTTT. Translated: CASRKGVAGTGNTIYF.